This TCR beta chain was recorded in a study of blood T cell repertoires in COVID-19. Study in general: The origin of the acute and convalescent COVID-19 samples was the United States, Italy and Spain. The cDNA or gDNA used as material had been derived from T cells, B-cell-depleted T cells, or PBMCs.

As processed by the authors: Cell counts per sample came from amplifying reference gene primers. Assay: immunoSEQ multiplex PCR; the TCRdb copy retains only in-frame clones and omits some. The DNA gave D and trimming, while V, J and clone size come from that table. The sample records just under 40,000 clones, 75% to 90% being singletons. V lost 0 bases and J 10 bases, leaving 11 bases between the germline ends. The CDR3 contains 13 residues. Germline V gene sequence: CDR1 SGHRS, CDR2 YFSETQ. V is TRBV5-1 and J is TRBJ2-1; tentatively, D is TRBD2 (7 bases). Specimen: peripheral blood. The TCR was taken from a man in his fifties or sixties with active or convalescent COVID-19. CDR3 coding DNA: TGCGCCAGCAGCTTGGTATCGGGGGGCGAGCAGTTCTTC. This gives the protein CASSLVSGGEQFF.